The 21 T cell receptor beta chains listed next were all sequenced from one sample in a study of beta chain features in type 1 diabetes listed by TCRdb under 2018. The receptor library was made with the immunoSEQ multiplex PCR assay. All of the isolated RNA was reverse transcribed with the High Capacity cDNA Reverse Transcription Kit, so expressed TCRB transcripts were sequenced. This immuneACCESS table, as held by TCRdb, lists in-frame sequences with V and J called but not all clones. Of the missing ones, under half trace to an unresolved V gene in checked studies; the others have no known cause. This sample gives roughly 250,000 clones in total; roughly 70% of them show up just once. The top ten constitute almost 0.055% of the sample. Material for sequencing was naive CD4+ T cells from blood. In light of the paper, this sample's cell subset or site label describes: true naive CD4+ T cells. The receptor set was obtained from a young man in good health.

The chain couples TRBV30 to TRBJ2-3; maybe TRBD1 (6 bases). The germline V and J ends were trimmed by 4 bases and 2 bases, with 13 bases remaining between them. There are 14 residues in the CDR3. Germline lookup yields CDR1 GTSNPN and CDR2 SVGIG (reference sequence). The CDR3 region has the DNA TGTGCCTGGAACCAGGGGCTTGCCACAGATACGCAGTATTTT. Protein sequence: CAWNQGLATDTQYF. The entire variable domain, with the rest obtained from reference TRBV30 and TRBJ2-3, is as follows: SQTIHQWPATLVQPVGSPLSLECTVEGTSNPNLYWYRQAAGRGLQLLFYSVGIGQISSEVPQNLSASRPQDRQFILSSKKLLLSDSGFYLCAWNQGLATDTQYFGPGTRLTVL.

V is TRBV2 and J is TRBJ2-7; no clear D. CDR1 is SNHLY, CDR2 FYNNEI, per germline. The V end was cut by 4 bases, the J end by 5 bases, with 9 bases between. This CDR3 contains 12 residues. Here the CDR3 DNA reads TGTGCCAGCAGTGGTTCATCCCACGAGCAGTACTTC. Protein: CASSGSSHEQYF.

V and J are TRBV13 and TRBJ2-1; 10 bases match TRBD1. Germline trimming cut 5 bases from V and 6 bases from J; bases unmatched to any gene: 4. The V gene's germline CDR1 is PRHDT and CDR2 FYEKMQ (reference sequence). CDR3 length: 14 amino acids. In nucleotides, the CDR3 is TGTGCCAGCAGCCCCCGGACAGGGGGCAATGAGCAGTTCTTC. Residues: CASSPRTGGNEQFF.

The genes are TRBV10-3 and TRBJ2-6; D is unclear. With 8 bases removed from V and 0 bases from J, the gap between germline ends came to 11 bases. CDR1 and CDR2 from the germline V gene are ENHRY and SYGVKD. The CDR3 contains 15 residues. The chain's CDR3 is CAIGPQDSGANVLTF. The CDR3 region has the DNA TGTGCCATCGGCCCTCAGGACTCTGGGGCCAACGTCCTGACTTTC.

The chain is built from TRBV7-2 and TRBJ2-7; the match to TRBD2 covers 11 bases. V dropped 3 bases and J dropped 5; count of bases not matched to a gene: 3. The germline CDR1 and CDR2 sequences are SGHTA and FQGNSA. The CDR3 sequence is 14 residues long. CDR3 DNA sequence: TGTGCCAGCAGCTTGACTAGCGGGGCTAACGAGCAGTACTTC. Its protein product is CASSLTSGANEQYF.

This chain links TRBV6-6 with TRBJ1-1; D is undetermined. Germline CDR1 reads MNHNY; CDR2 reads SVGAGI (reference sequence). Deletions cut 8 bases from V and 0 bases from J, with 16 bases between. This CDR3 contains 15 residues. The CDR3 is CASAEGSQMNTEAFF. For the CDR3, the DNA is TGTGCCAGCGCTGAGGGTTCACAAATGAACACTGAAGCTTTCTTT.

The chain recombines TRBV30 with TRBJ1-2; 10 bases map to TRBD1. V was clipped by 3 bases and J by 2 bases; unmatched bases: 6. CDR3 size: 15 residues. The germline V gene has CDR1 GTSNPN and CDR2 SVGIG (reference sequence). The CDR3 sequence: CAWREDRGQNYGYTF. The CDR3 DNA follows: TGTGCCTGGAGAGAAGACAGGGGGCAAAACTATGGCTACACCTTC.

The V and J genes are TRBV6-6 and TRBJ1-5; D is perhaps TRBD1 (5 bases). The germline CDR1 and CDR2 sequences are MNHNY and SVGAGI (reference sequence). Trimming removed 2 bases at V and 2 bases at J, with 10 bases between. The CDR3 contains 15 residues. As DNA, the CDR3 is TGTGCCAGCAGTTACCTCAGGGAACGCAATCAGCCCCAGCATTTT. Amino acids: CASSYLRERNQPQHF.

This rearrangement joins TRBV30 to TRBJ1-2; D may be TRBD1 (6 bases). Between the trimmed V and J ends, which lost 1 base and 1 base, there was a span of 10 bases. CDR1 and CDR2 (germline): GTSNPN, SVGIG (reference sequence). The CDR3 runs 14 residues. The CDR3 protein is CAWSEGGINYGYTF. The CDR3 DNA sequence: TGTGCCTGGAGTGAAGGGGGAATTAACTATGGCTACACCTTC.

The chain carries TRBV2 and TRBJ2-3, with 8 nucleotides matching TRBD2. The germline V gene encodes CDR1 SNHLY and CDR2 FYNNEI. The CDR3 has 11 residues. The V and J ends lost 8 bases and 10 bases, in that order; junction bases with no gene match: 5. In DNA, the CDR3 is TGTGCCAGCTCTAGCGGGCTGGCGCAGTATTTT. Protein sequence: CASSSGLAQYF.

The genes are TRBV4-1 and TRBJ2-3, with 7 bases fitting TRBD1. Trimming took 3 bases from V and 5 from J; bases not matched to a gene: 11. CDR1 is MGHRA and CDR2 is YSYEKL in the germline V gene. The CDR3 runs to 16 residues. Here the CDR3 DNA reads TGCGCCAGCAGCCAGAGTCCCGGGACAGCACGAGATACGCAGTATTTT. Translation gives CASSQSPGTARDTQYF.

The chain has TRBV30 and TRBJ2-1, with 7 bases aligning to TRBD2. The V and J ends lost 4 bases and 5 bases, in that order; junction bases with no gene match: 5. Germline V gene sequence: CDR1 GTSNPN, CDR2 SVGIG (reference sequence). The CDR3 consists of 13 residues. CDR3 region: CAWIRDYHNEQFF. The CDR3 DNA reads TGTGCCTGGATCCGGGACTACCACAATGAGCAGTTCTTC.

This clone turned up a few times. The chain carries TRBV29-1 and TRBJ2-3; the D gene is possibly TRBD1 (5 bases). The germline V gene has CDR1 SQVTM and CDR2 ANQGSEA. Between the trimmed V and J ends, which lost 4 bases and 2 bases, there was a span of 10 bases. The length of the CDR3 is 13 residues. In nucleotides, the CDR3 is TGCAGCGTTGGGGCCAGGGTCACAGATACGCAGTATTTT. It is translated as CSVGARVTDTQYF.

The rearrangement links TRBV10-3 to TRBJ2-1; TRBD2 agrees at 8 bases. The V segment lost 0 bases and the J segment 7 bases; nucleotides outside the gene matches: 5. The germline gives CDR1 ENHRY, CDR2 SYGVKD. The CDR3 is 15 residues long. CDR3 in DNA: TGTGCCATCAGTGAGTCGAGCGGGAGCGCGAATGAGCAGTTCTTC. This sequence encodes CAISESSGSANEQFF.

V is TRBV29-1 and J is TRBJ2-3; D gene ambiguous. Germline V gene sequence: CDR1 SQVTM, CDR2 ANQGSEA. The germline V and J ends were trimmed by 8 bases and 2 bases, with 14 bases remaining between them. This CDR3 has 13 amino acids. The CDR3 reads CSSNGRLTDTQYF. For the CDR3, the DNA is TGCAGCTCAAACGGGCGGCTCACAGATACGCAGTATTTT.

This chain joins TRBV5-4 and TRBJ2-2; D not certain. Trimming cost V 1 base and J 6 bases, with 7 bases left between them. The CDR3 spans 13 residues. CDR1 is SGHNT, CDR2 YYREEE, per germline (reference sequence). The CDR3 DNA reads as TGTGCCAGCAGCTTGTTCGGCCCCGGGGAGCTGTTTTTT. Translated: CASSLFGPGELFF. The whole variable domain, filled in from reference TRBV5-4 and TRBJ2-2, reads ETGVTQSPTHLIKTRGQQVTLRCSSQSGHNTVSWYQQALGQGPQFIFQYYREEENGRGNFPPRFSGLQFPNYSSELNVNALELDDSALYLCASSLFGPGELFFGEGSRLTVL.

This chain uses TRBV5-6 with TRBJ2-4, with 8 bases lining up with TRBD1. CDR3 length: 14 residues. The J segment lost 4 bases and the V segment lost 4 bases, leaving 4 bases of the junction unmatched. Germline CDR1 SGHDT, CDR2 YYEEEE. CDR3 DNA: TGTGCCAGCAGCCTCGGGACAGGAAAAAACATTCAGTACTTC. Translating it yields CASSLGTGKNIQYF.

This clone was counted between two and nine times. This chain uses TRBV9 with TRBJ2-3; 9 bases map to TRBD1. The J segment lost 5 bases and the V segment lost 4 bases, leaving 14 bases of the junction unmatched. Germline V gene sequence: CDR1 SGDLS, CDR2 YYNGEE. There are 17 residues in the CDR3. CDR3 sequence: CASSPSPRGQGGDTQYF. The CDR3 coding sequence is TGTGCCAGCAGCCCTTCGCCAAGGGGACAGGGTGGAGATACGCAGTATTTT.

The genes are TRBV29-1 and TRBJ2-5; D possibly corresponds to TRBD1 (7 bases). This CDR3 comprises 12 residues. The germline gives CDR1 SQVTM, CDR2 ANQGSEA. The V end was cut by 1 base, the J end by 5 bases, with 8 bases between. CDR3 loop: CSVEAGGETQYF. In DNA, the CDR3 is TGCAGCGTTGAAGCAGGGGGGGAGACCCAGTACTTC.

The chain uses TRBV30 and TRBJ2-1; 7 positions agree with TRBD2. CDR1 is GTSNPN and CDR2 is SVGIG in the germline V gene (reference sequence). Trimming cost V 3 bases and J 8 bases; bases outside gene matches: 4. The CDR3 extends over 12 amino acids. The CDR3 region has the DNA TGTGCCTGGAGCGGGAGCGGGGATGAGCAGTTCTTC. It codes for CAWSGSGDEQFF.

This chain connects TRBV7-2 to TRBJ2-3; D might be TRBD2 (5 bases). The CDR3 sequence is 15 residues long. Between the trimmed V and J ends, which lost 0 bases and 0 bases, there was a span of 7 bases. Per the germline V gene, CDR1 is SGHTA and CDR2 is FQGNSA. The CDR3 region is CASSLAGVSTDTQYF. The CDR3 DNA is TGTGCCAGCAGCTTAGCCGGGGTTAGCACAGATACGCAGTATTTT.